This is a list of T cell receptor beta chains from one sample in a study of read filtering for tumor transcriptome and immune sequencing. TCRdb re-called the reads with MiXCR, one entry per CDR3 protein. The sample consists of 43,000 or so distinct CDR3 sequences, less than 20% of them appearing once. The sample comprised a population of CD138-negative cells sorted from bone marrow. These receptors originate from a donor at least 40 years old with multiple myeloma. Each CDR3 is given with its conserved first and last residue. A D gene is named only where the DNA matches it firmly.

v_call d_call cdr3_aa
TRBV28 . CASSLSVGTEAFF
TRBV20-1 . CSARAGSNTEAFF
TRBV19 . CASSIDKGSSGANVLTF
TRBV7-9 . CASSSSAFTDEQYF
TRBV7-9 TRBD1 CASSFTGTGTAFF
TRBV5-1 . CASSLSERRILYEQYF
TRBV6-4 . CASSDNSETDTQYF
TRBV10-3 . CAISEGINAYEQYF
TRBV29-1 . CSPVGGVAYGYTF
TRBV7-2 TRBD2 CASRGLAEFDEQFF
TRBV2 . CASSEGETQYF
TRBV6-1 . CASNPLQGPGYTF
TRBV5-4 . CASASVEGRAEAFF
TRBV20-1 TRBD2 CSARDWTSGSAVQFF
TRBV29-1 TRBD2 CSVEDWGGRASNIQYF
TRBV29-1 . CSVEVQTGQPQHF
TRBV11-3 . CASSLGEGGVGYTF
TRBV7-9 . CASSLGYTQYF
TRBV6-5 TRBD1 CASNYSGQGFSGTYNEQFF
TRBV5-1 TRBD2 CASSFRTSGNTGELFF
TRBV12-3/TRBV12-4 . CASSANLDKQPQHF
TRBV19 TRBD1 CASSVSGQPHNEQFF
TRBV6-1 . CASLGLSWFDQPQHF
TRBV12-3/TRBV12-4 TRBD1 CASSSTGRQPQHF
TRBV12-5 . CASGLVKGPGANVLTF
TRBV20-1 . CSAKKGGYGYTF
TRBV28 TRBD1 CASTAGGGTDTQYF
TRBV24-1 . CATSDFRSASSYNEQFF
TRBV11-2 TRBD1 CASSLGGRGPADTQYF
TRBV2 TRBD1 CAGSRGLNEQFF
TRBV20-1 TRBD2 CSASGTSLSDEQFF
TRBV29-1 . CSVEGTGVTDTQYF
TRBV6-5 . CASSYGNEQFF
TRBV28 . CASSFPNTGELFF
TRBV14 . CASSHRDWIDIQYF
TRBV5-1 . CASSLAGNTEAFF
TRBV20-1 . CSADPNTDTQYF
TRBV27 . CASSLSLQETQYF
TRBV28 . CASNSRVVGGSNQPQHF
TRBV6-2/TRBV6-3 . CASSYGQETQYF
TRBV2 TRBD1 CASSEDQGARGTQYF
TRBV19 TRBD2 CASSKAGVTDTQYF
TRBV5-6 . CASIQTDSGANVLTF
TRBV24-1 TRBD1 CATSDRGQGDGEQFF
TRBV7-9 . CASSLRTVNTEAFF
TRBV4-1 . CASSRQADTEAFF